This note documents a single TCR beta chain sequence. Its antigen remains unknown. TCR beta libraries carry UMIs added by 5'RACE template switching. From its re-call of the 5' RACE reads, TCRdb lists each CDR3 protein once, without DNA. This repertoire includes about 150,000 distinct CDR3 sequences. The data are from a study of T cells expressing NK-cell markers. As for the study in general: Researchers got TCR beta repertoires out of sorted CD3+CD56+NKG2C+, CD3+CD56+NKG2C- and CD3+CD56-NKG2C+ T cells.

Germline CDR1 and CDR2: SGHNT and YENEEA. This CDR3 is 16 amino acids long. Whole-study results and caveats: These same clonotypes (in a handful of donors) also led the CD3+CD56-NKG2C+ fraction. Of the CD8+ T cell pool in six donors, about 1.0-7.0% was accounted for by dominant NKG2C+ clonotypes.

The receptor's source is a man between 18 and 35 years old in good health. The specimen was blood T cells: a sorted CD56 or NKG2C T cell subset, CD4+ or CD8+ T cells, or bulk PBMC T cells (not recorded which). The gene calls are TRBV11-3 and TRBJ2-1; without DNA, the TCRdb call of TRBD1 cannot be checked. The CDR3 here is CASSLDGAQGGNEQFF. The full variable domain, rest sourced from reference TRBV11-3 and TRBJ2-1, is EAGVVQSPRYKIIEKKQPVAFWCNPISGHNTLYWYLQNLGQGPELLIRYENEEAVDDSQLPKDRFSAERLKGVDSTLKIQPAELGDSAVYLCASSLDGAQGGNEQFFGPGTRLTVL.